The rows below give T cell receptor beta chains drawn from one sample of a study of cytomegalovirus exposure and HLA in healthy donors. The assay was immunoSEQ multiplex PCR, and TCRdb's table has in-frame clones only and misses some. The sample has around 130,000 clones; 85% are singletons. The sample consisted of PBMCs. The source is a woman in her twenties or thirties in good health and CMV-seronegative. The CDR3 runs from the conserved cysteine through the conserved F or W. A D gene is named only where the DNA matches it firmly. Part of the rows lack a size; the others show once, few, many or a class for expanded clones.

J | D | size | V | CDR3 | DNA
TRBJ2-7 | - | - | TRBV5-1 | CASSLWGGGGNEQYF | TGCGCCAGCAGCCTATGGGGCGGGGGCGGGAACGAGCAGTACTTC
TRBJ2-7 | TRBD1 | - | TRBV7-8 | CASSFDRATYEQYF | TGTGCCAGCAGCTTCGACAGGGCCACCTACGAGCAGTACTTC
TRBJ1-3 | TRBD1 | - | TRBV14 | CASSQDPTGANPSRNTIYF | TGTGCCAGCAGCCAAGATCCCACAGGGGCTAATCCCAGCCGAAACACCATATATTTT
TRBJ2-7 | - | - | TRBV6-6 | CASSYGGTAYEQYF | TGTGCCAGCAGTTACGGGGGGACAGCGTACGAGCAGTACTTC
TRBJ2-5 | TRBD2 | - | TRBV9 | CASSPAGGAEETQYF | TGTGCCAGCAGCCCGGCGGGGGGGGCGGAGGAGACCCAGTACTTC
TRBJ2-7 | - | once | TRBV19 | CASSRSQLAYEQYF | TGTGCCAGTAGTCGCAGTCAACTAGCCTACGAGCAGTACTTC
TRBJ1-2 | - | - | TRBV2 | CACSRARGYGYTF | TGTGCCTGTAGCAGGGCCAGGGGTTATGGCTACACCTTC
TRBJ1-2 | TRBD1 | - | TRBV7-9 | CASMGQGYGYTF | TGTGCCAGCATGGGACAGGGCTATGGCTACACCTTC
TRBJ1-4 | - | - | TRBV19 | CASSMRNQVRATNEKLFF | TGTGCCAGTAGTATGAGGAACCAAGTCAGGGCAACTAATGAAAAACTGTTTTTT
TRBJ1-1 | - | once | TRBV29-1 | CSVWGDRERAFF | TGCAGCGTGTGGGGGGACCGGGAAAGGGCTTTCTTT
TRBJ1-4 | TRBD1 | - | TRBV13 | CASSFRQGSNEKLFF | TGTGCCAGCAGCTTTCGACAGGGATCGAATGAAAAACTGTTTTTT
TRBJ2-7 | TRBD2 | - | TRBV7-9 | CASSDSSGGAGEQYF | TGTGCCAGCAGCGACAGTAGCGGGGGGGCCGGCGAGCAGTACTTC
TRBJ2-1 | TRBD1 | once | TRBV27 | CASSGTANNEQFF | TGTGCCAGCAGTGGGACAGCTAACAATGAGCAGTTCTTC
TRBJ1-2 | - | - | TRBV19 | CASTQGWTEYGYTF | TGTGCCAGTACCCAAGGGTGGACAGAATATGGCTACACCTTC
TRBJ2-6 | - | - | TRBV11-3 | CASSFTGSGANVLTF | TGTGCCAGCAGCTTTACAGGGTCTGGGGCCAACGTCCTGACTTTC